The 16 T cell receptor beta chains given below trace back to one sample, sequenced in a study of tumor-infiltrating lymphocytes in primary liver carcinoma. It was unsorted whole blood that yielded blood RNA, and germline DNA was also extracted. The authors made TCR beta cDNA from around 500 ng total RNA with a constant-region primer. Slightly modified ARM-PCR served as the procedure for the TCR beta libraries. These libraries came from three rounds of nested multiplex PCR. Researchers ran the first two PCR rounds for roughly 10 cycles each with TRBV1-TRBV30 forward primers and a C-beta reverse primer. TCRdb reprocessed the multiplex PCR reads via MiXCR and lists one record per CDR3 protein. The table records approximately 330,000 distinct CDR3 sequences, 65% of them present only once. The material sequenced was peripheral blood. The source is a man aged 40-49 years with primary liver carcinoma and hepatitis B virus infection.

With respect to this clonotype: This may stem from a read error, because a much larger clone lies one nucleotide away. This chain uses TRBV6-6 with TRBJ2-1; D gene unclear. The CDR3 sequence is 15 residues long. Germline lookup yields CDR1 MNHNY and CDR2 SVGAGI (reference sequence). CDR3 in amino acids: CASTTVATSYIEQFF. CDR3 nucleotide sequence: TGTGCCAGCACTACCGTCGCAACTTCCTACATTGAGCAGTTCTTC.

The rearrangement uses TRBV10-3 and TRBJ2-7; the match to TRBD2 covers 12 bases. The CDR3 extends over 17 amino acids. The germline gives CDR1 ENHRY, CDR2 SYGVKD. V lost 5 bases to trimming and J lost 7 bases; unmatched junction nucleotides: 15. CDR3 bases: TGTGCCATCAGTCCCGGGACTAGCGGGCCCCACCCGGGGGAGCAGTACTTC. Translation gives CAISPGTSGPHPGEQYF.

V and J are TRBV10-3 and TRBJ2-3; a weak D match, TRBD2 (5 bases). V shed 11 bases and J shed 0 bases, with 15 bases lying between them. The CDR3 sequence is 14 residues long. Germline V gene sequence: CDR1 ENHRY, CDR2 SYGVKD. The CDR3 here is CAAQRASSTDTQYF. CDR3 sequence (DNA): TGTGCCGCCCAGAGGGCTAGCAGCACAGATACGCAGTATTTT.

For this clonotype: The junction shows a germline mismatch at one end, possibly a read error. The chain couples TRBV11-2 to TRBJ2-6; weak D call: TRBD1 (6 bases). Germline CDR1 is SGHAT and CDR2 is FQNNGV. CDR3 length: 19 residues. The CDR3 DNA sequence: TGTGCCAGCAGTTTAGCCTCAGTTCCGAGGGGGTCTGGGGCCAACGTCCTGACTTTC. As protein: CASSLASVPRGSGANVLTF.

The CDR3 sequence is CASSRGAAHNEQFF. The DNA for the CDR3 is TGTGCCAGCAGCCGCGGAGCCGCCCACAATGAGCAGTTCTTC. This chain uses TRBV6-5 with TRBJ2-1, with no clear D. The CDR3 loop spans 14 amino acids. V shed 6 bases and J shed 5 bases, with 14 bases lying between them. The germline V gene encodes CDR1 MNHEY and CDR2 SVGAGI.

This CDR3 reads CASSRPGQGNTEAFF. In nucleotides, the CDR3 is TGTGCCAGCAGTAGACCGGGACAGGGGAACACTGAAGCTTTCTTT. The chain recombines TRBV12-3 or TRBV12-4 with TRBJ1-1; 9 bases agree with TRBD1. There are 15 residues in the CDR3. V was pared by 5 bases and J by 1 base, with 5 bases of the junction left unmatched.

With respect to this clonotype: The junction does not match germline at one end; this may be a read error. The gene calls are TRBV19 and TRBJ1-5; the D is unclear. From germline, CDR1 is LNHDA and CDR2 SQIVND (reference sequence). The CDR3 is 13 amino acids. DNA for the CDR3: TGTACCAGTAGTATTGGCTGGGATCAGCCCCAGCATTTT. Translating gives CTSSIGWDQPQHF.

With respect to this clonotype: Mismatch with germline at one junction end may stem from a read error. The genes are TRBV6-6 and TRBJ2-3; D remains ambiguous. The germline V gene has CDR1 MNHNY and CDR2 SVGAGI (reference sequence). The CDR3 has 13 residues. The CDR3 loop reads CTSSYWQVDTQYF. The CDR3 DNA follows: TGTACCAGCAGTTACTGGCAGGTAGATACGCAGTATTTT.

As regards this clonotype: Since no conserved phenylalanine or tryptophan closes the CDR3, a read error is the likely cause. The genes are TRBV11-2 and TRBJ2-1, with 10 bases identical to TRBD2. The CDR3 contains 14 residues. Per germline, CDR1 SGHAT and CDR2 FQNNGV. The DNA of the CDR3 is TGTGCCAGTAGCTTAGGTGGAGCGGGAGGGGAGCAGTTCGTC. Translation gives CASSLGGAGGEQFV.

Turning to this clonotype: At one end the junction does not follow the germline gene, possibly because of a read error. The rearrangement joins TRBV5-1 to TRBJ2-1; D unresolved. This CDR3 contains 15 residues. The germline gives CDR1 SGHRS, CDR2 YFSETQ. CDR3 in amino acids: CARSSVNPSYNEQFF. DNA of the CDR3: TGCGCCAGGAGCTCGGTCAACCCCTCCTACAATGAGCAGTTCTTC.

About this clonotype itself: At one of its ends the junction is not consistent with the germline gene, which may arise from a read error. The gene calls are TRBV11-2 and TRBJ2-7, with 7 bases lining up with TRBD2. CDR1 SGHAT and CDR2 FQNNGV come from the germline V gene. The CDR3 length is 14 residues. The CDR3 here is CASSSDQPGTKEHF. CDR3 DNA sequence: TGTGCCAGCAGCTCAGATCAACCCGGGACTAAGGAGCACTTC.

Concerning this clonotype itself: A much larger clonotype is one base distant, so this may be a read error. This chain links TRBV4-3 with TRBJ2-1, with D uncertain. Germline CDR1 is LGHNA and CDR2 is YSLEER. V was clipped by 1 base and J by 2 bases, with 12 bases between them. CDR3 length equals 16 residues. As DNA, the CDR3 is TGCGCCAGCAGCCAAGTTTCTTGCCCGACCTACAATGAGCAGTTCTTC. This sequence encodes CASSQVSCPTYNEQFF.

On this clonotype: Likely a read error: the CDR3 ends without its conserved phenylalanine or tryptophan. J is TRBJ2-1 and V is TRBV12-3 or TRBV12-4, with unresolved D. CDR3 length: 13 amino acids. The germline V and J ends were trimmed by 6 bases and 6 bases, with 12 bases remaining between them. DNA for the CDR3: TGTGCCAGCAGGTTGGCAGATATCAATGAGCAGTTCCTC. Amino acid sequence: CASRLADINEQFL.

A remark on this clonotype: One end of the junction varies from germline; a read error may be responsible. The CDR3 DNA reads TGTGTCAGCAGCCCTGGGACAGGGGGCGATGAGCGGTTCTTC. This encodes CVSSPGTGGDERFF. The chain combines TRBV11-2 with TRBJ2-1, with 12 bases fitting TRBD1. This CDR3 is built from 14 residues. The germline V gene has CDR1 SGHAT and CDR2 FQNNGV.

Comment on this clonotype: This may be a read error: a much more frequent sequence differs by one nucleotide. The chain recombines TRBV12-3 or TRBV12-4 with TRBJ2-1, with 7 bases that match TRBD2. This CDR3 spans 16 amino acids. For the CDR3, the DNA is TGTGTCAGCAGTTTAGCGGAATTGGTACTAGCGAGTGAGCAGTTCTTC. Residues: CVSSLAELVLASEQFF.

Worth noting for this clonotype: At one end, the junction sequence differs from germline, possibly due to a read error. The chain recombines TRBV11-1 with TRBJ2-7; D perhaps matches TRBD1 (6 bases). Germline CDR1 reads SGHAT; CDR2 reads FQDESV (reference sequence). This CDR3 has 14 amino acids. CDR3 region: CANSSSLGTWGQYF. The CDR3 nucleotides read TGTGCCAACAGCTCTTCATTAGGCACCTGGGGGCAGTATTTC.